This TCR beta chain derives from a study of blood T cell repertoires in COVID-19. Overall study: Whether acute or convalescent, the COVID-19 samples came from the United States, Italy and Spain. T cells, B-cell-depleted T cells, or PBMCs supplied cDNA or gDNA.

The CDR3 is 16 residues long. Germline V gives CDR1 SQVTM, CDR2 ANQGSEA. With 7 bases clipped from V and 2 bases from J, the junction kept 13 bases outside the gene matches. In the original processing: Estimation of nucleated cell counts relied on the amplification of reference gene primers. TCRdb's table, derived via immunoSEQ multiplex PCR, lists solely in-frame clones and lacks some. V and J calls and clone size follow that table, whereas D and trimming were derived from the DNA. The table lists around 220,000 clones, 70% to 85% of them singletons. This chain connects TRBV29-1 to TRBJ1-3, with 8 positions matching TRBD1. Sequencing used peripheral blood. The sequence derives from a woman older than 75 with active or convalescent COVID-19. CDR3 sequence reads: CSAQALQGGTGNTIYF. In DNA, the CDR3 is TGCAGCGCACAAGCCCTACAGGGGGGAACTGGAAACACCATATATTTT.